What follows is one T cell receptor (beta chain) and its context. This sample is drawn from a study of blood T cell repertoires in COVID-19. Background on the study: The study drew acute and convalescent COVID-19 samples from the United States, Italy and Spain. Nucleic acid was either cDNA or gDNA, and it came from T cells, B-cell-depleted T cells, or PBMCs.

Original processing notes: Reference gene primer amplification gave estimated nucleated cell counts. TCRdb's copy holds only in-frame clones and misses some; the assay was immunoSEQ multiplex PCR. Clone size and V and J calls were adopted from that table, with D and trimming inferred from the DNA. The sample yields under 25,000 clones, 65% to 85% seen once. This CDR3 has 13 residues. V was pared by 0 bases and J by 8 bases, with 2 bases of the junction left unmatched. Germline V lookup: CDR1 SGHTA, CDR2 FQGTGA. Sequenced input: peripheral blood. The TCR was taken from an elderly man with active or convalescent COVID-19. The J gene is TRBJ1-1, the V gene TRBV7-3, with 8 bases matching TRBD1. CDR3 region: CASSLTDRAEAFF. The CDR3 nucleotides read TGTGCCAGCAGCTTAACGGACAGGGCAGAAGCTTTCTTT.